The sequence of this T cell receptor beta chain was determined in a study of identical twins. This CDR3 has 14 amino acids. The V end was cut by 8 bases, the J end by 2 bases, with 13 bases between. One entry per CDR3 protein results from TCRdb running MiXCR on the 5' RACE reads. The table shows 690,000 or so distinct CDR3 sequences, with around 6% occurring only once. This clonotype occurred many times. This clonotype was obtained from a man aged 18 to 30 in good health. Sequenced material: naive T cells sorted from blood. This sequence joins TRBV12-3 or TRBV12-4 and TRBJ2-1; no definite D call. CDR3 in amino acids: CASHRHGTYNEQFF. The DNA of the CDR3 is TGTGCCAGCCACAGACACGGTACCTACAATGAGCAGTTCTTC.